A single sample gave rise to the 29 T cell receptor beta chains below, sequenced in a study of T cells in Graves' hyperthyroidism and ophthalmopathy. Researchers took RNA transcripts and amplified the TCR beta CDR3 regions from them. During a first-round RT-PCR of the TCR CDR3, the HTBI primer set was used. Each CDR3 protein is one row after TCRdb ran MiXCR on the multiplex PCR reads. The sample shows about 380,000 distinct CDR3 sequences, approximately 17% of them seen only once. The material sequenced was blood. The receptors come from a man between 18 and 29 years old with Graves' ophthalmopathy.

The rearrangement joins TRBV28 to TRBJ2-5, with D maybe TRBD2 (6 bases). Trimming stripped 2 bases from V and 5 bases from J, with 12 bases between. Germline V CDR1 and CDR2: MDHEN, SYDVKM. This CDR3 contains 14 residues. The CDR3 is CASSLDNGGETQYF. DNA for the CDR3: TGTGCCAGCAGTTTAGATAATGGAGGGGAGACCCAGTACTTC. Complete variable domain (other parts from reference TRBV28 and TRBJ2-5): DVKVTQSSRYLVKRTGEKVFLECVQDMDHENMFWYRQDPGLGLRLIYFSYDVKMKEKGDIPEGYSVSREKKERFSLILESASTNQTSMYLCASSLDNGGETQYFGPGTRLLVL.

In its sample, this clonotype was seen many times. The J gene is TRBJ2-7, the V gene TRBV7-2; the D gene could be TRBD1 or TRBD2 (5 bases each). Trimming shortened V by 1 base and J by 0 bases, and 13 bases separated the two germline ends. CDR1 and CDR2 (germline): SGHTA, FQGNSA. The CDR3 is 16 amino acids. The DNA of the CDR3 is TGTGCCAGCAGCTTAGAGGGACCGCGGAGCTCCTACGAGCAGTACTTC. Protein sequence: CASSLEGPRSSYEQYF.

This clonotype was picked up many times. The chain links TRBV6-1 to TRBJ2-2; the D is unclear. Germline-derived CDR1 and CDR2 are MNHNS and SASEGT. V gave up 8 bases and J gave up 7 bases, with 14 bases separating them. This CDR3 region has 13 residues. The CDR3 bases are TGTGCCAGCCAGGACGGCACGGTCGGGGAGCTGTTTTTT. This sequence encodes CASQDGTVGELFF.

There are a few counts of this clonotype. The chain combines TRBV5-1 with TRBJ2-3; D ambiguous. CDR1 is SGHRS and CDR2 is YFSETQ in the germline V gene. CDR3 length: 17 amino acids. V was cut by 2 bases and J by 0 bases, with 16 bases left in between. The CDR3 protein is CASSFSLSNPSTDTQYF. As DNA, the CDR3 is TGCGCCAGCAGCTTTTCTTTATCGAACCCTAGCACAGATACGCAGTATTTT.

As regards this clonotype: This sequence may be a read error, since a much larger clone differs from it by one base. For the CDR3, the DNA is TGTGCCAGCAGCAAGGGACAGGCGTTCGACGAGCAGTACTTC. Its protein is CASSKGQAFDEQYF. V and J are TRBV5-8 and TRBJ2-7; TRBD1 aligns across 8 bases. Germline V gene sequence: CDR1 SGHTS, CDR2 YDEGEE. V lost 4 bases, J lost 5 bases, and 8 bases stayed unmatched. There are 14 residues in the CDR3.

The chain is built from TRBV29-1 and TRBJ1-1; TRBD1 might be the D (5 bases). This CDR3 has 16 amino acids. The V and J ends lost 8 bases and 1 base respectively, with 23 bases between them. Per the germline V gene, CDR1 is SQVTM and CDR2 is ANQGSEA. The CDR3: CSTQGGNPGGNTEAFF. DNA for the CDR3: TGCAGCACCCAGGGAGGTAATCCGGGCGGGAACACTGAAGCTTTCTTT.

V and J are TRBV20-1 and TRBJ2-3, with 8 positions matching TRBD1. Looked up from germline, CDR1 is DFQATT and CDR2 is SNEGSKA (reference sequence). The junction had 10 bases not matched to a gene; V was cut back by 1 base and J by 4 bases. This CDR3 region has 16 residues. CDR3 amino acids: CSARGPQGAGSDTQYF. CDR3 nucleotides: TGCAGTGCTAGAGGCCCCCAGGGGGCAGGATCAGATACGCAGTATTTT.

This clonotype was counted a few times. The V and J genes are TRBV6-1 and TRBJ1-4, with TRBD1 as a possible D gene (6 bases). CDR3 length: 14 residues. Trimming stripped 10 bases from V and 2 bases from J, with 14 bases between. Germline V lookup: CDR1 MNHNS, CDR2 SASEGT. Here the CDR3 reads CATGGGATNEKLFF. In DNA, the CDR3 is TGTGCCACCGGGGGGGGCGCGACTAATGAAAAACTGTTTTTT.

This clonotype was detected ten times or more. V gene TRBV5-5 combines with J gene TRBJ2-3; D uncertain. This CDR3 has 13 residues. Trimming removed 5 bases at V and 4 bases at J, with 11 bases between. Germline loops: CDR1 SGHKS, CDR2 YYEKEE (reference sequence). The CDR3 loop is CASSFMGPDTQYF. CDR3 coding DNA: TGTGCCAGCAGTTTTATGGGCCCAGATACGCAGTATTTT. Full variable domain (rest looked up from reference TRBV5-5 and TRBJ2-3): DAGVTQSPTHLIKTRGQQVTLRCSPISGHKSVSWYQQVLGQGPQFIFQYYEKEERGRGNFPDRFSARQFPNYSSELNVNALLLGDSALYLCASSFMGPDTQYFGPGTRLTVL.

A note on this clonotype: Given a much more abundant clone one base away, this may be a read error. The gene calls are TRBV5-1 and TRBJ1-3; TRBD1 agrees at 9 bases. The CDR3 contains 15 residues. Germline CDR1 reads SGHRS; CDR2 reads YFSETQ. Trimming at V came to 4 bases and at J to 3 bases, leaving 5 bases not matched to a gene. The CDR3 DNA reads TGCGCCAGCAGCCCCACAGGGGGCAATGGAAACACCATATATTTT. As protein: CASSPTGGNGNTIYF. The full variable domain, with the rest looked up from reference TRBV5-1 and TRBJ1-3, is KAGVTQTPRYLIKTRGQQVTLSCSPISGHRSVSWYQQTPGQGLQFLFEYFSETQRNKGNFPGRFSGRQFSNSRSEMNVSTLELGDSALYLCASSPTGGNGNTIYFGEGSWLTVV.

This clonotype showed up many times. The gene calls are TRBV27 and TRBJ2-5; no reliable D call. The ends were cut back, 5 bases at V and 5 bases at J, with 12 bases in the middle. CDR1 MNHEY and CDR2 SMNVEV come from the germline V gene (reference sequence). The CDR3 spans 13 residues. The CDR3 here is CASSMGGEETQYF. As DNA, the CDR3 is TGTGCCAGCAGTATGGGCGGAGAGGAGACCCAGTACTTC.

DNA of the CDR3: TGTGCCAGCAGCTTAGTGGCTAGCGGGGGGCGGGGTGAGCAGTTCTTC. Translated, it gives CASSLVASGGRGEQFF. The rearrangement joins TRBV7-3 to TRBJ2-1; 11 bases match TRBD2. Germline CDR1 SGHTA, CDR2 FQGTGA. This CDR3 has 16 residues. The V and J ends lost 2 bases and 9 bases, in that order; junction bases with no gene match: 9.

This clonotype was recorded a few times. The chain links TRBV6-5 to TRBJ2-3; 9 positions match TRBD2. The CDR3 spans 15 residues. CDR1 MNHEY and CDR2 SVGAGI come from the germline V gene. Trimming removed 0 bases from V and 4 bases from J; junction bases left unmatched: 2. CDR3 amino acids: CASSYSERGADTQYF. The CDR3 DNA sequence: TGTGCCAGCAGTTACTCGGAGCGGGGGGCAGATACGCAGTATTTT.

The J gene is TRBJ1-5, the V gene TRBV19; no clear D. From germline, CDR1 is LNHDA and CDR2 SQIVND (reference sequence). The CDR3 contains 18 residues. Trimming removed 3 bases from V and 1 base from J, with 19 bases in between. CDR3 loop: CASSISLTGRSSNQPQHF. Written as DNA, the CDR3 is TGTGCCAGTAGTATCTCTCTCACGGGGAGAAGCAGCAATCAGCCCCAGCATTTT.

This clonotype appeared many times. This chain connects TRBV13 to TRBJ1-2; 7 nucleotides align to TRBD1. This CDR3 has 14 amino acids. The junction had 10 bases not matched to a gene; V was cut back by 4 bases and J by 8 bases. Germline values: CDR1 PRHDT, CDR2 FYEKMQ (reference sequence). The chain's CDR3 is CASSSQRGRDGYTF. CDR3 sequence (DNA): TGTGCCAGCAGCTCCCAAAGGGGGCGCGACGGCTACACCTTC.

This clonotype was counted ten times or more. V is TRBV3-1 and J is TRBJ1-1; D perhaps matches TRBD1 (5 bases). This CDR3 is 14 amino acids long. The germline V gene encodes CDR1 LGHDT and CDR2 YNNKEL (reference sequence). The germline V and J ends were trimmed by 6 bases and 0 bases, with 11 bases remaining between them. The CDR3 loop reads CASSQRGMNTEAFF. The CDR3 bases are TGTGCCAGCAGTCAACGGGGCATGAACACTGAAGCTTTCTTT. Drawing the rest from reference TRBV3-1 and TRBJ1-1, the complete variable domain is DTAVSQTPKYLVTQMGNDKSIKCEQNLGHDTMYWYKQDSKKFLKIMFSYNNKELIINETVPNRFSPKSPDKAHLNLHINSLELGDSAVYFCASSQRGMNTEAFFGQGTRLTVV.

The J gene is TRBJ2-2, the V gene TRBV7-9; 7 bases map to TRBD1. Germline assignment: CDR1 SEHNR and CDR2 FQNEAQ (reference sequence). J was trimmed by 1 base and V by 5 bases; bases with no gene match: 10. This CDR3 has 17 amino acids. CDR3 DNA: TGTGCCAGCAGCCACAATAGACAGGGAGAGAACACCGGGGAGCTGTTTTTT. Amino acid sequence: CASSHNRQGENTGELFF.

This clonotype has a handful of counts. The chain recombines TRBV3-1 with TRBJ1-3; D call uncertain. The CDR3 runs to 13 residues. V lost 1 base and J 6 bases, leaving 7 bases between the germline ends. Germline V gene lookup returns CDR1 LGHDT and CDR2 YNNKEL (reference sequence). CDR3 in DNA: TGTGCCAGCAGCCAAGGGACCCCAAACACCATATATTTT. As protein: CASSQGTPNTIYF.

In this sample, this clonotype turned up once. This clone may be a read error of a much larger clone one base away. The gene calls are TRBV20-1 and TRBJ1-6; no clear D. The V and J ends lost 1 base and 7 bases respectively, with 20 bases between them. The CDR3 has 17 residues. Germline CDR1 and CDR2: DFQATT and SNEGSKA (reference sequence). CDR3: CSARGLPLEGRNSPLHF. In DNA, the CDR3 is TGCAGTGCTAGAGGTCTTCCGTTGGAGGGCAGAAATTCACCCCTCCACTTT.

The rearrangement uses TRBV18 and TRBJ1-2, with D possibly being TRBD1 (5 bases). Trimming cost V 5 bases and J 5 bases, with 21 bases left between them. This CDR3 is built from 16 residues. Germline CDR1 reads KGHSH; CDR2 reads LQKENI. The CDR3 sequence: CASSSEETAEIYGYTF. The CDR3 nucleotides are TGTGCCAGCTCATCCGAGGAGACAGCCGAGATTTATGGCTACACCTTC.

This clonotype has a count of ten or more. The chain couples TRBV6-1 to TRBJ1-5, with D tentatively TRBD1 (5 bases). Trimming took 4 bases from V and 1 from J, leaving 17 bases between them. Germline V gene data show CDR1 as MNHNS and CDR2 as SASEGT. The CDR3 length is 17 residues. CDR3 coding DNA: TGTGCCAGCAGTGCTCATCTCAGGGTGGGGAGCAATCAGCCCCAGCATTTT. This gives the protein CASSAHLRVGSNQPQHF.

There are many counts of this clonotype. This rearrangement joins TRBV2 to TRBJ1-2, with D uncertain. V lost 8 bases, J lost 4 bases, and 5 bases lay in between. This CDR3 region has 10 residues. Germline V lookup: CDR1 SNHLY, CDR2 FYNNEI. The CDR3 DNA sequence: TGTGCCAGCGCAACCTATGGCTACACCTTC. It is translated as CASATYGYTF.

The V call is TRBV4-1, the J call TRBJ2-5, with unresolved D. Trimming took off 1 base at V and 4 bases at J, with 10 bases between the two ends. The CDR3 length is 14 residues. The germline gives CDR1 MGHRA, CDR2 YSYEKL. DNA for the CDR3: TGCGCCAGCAGCCAAGGGAGTAGCCTAGAGACCCAGTACTTC. This sequence encodes CASSQGSSLETQYF.

This clonotype was observed many times. V is TRBV2 and J is TRBJ1-1; D possibly corresponds to TRBD1 (5 bases). The CDR3 contains 13 residues. CDR1 is SNHLY and CDR2 is FYNNEI in the germline V gene. V lost 4 bases and J 5 bases, leaving 11 bases between the germline ends. The CDR3 DNA sequence: TGTGCCAGCAGTGCGGACAAGGGAACTGAAGCTTTCTTT. Translation: CASSADKGTEAFF. Full variable domain (missing parts from reference TRBV2 and TRBJ1-1): EPEVTQTPSHQVTQMGQEVILRCVPISNHLYFYWYRQILGQKVEFLVSFYNNEISEKSEIFDDQFSVERPDGSNFTLKIRSTKLEDSAMYFCASSADKGTEAFFGQGTRLTVV.

The genes are TRBV9 and TRBJ1-1; TRBD1 is a possible D gene (6 bases). V lost 8 bases to trimming and J lost 1 base, with 12 bases between them. The CDR3 length is 13 residues. CDR1 and CDR2 from the germline V gene are SGDLS and YYNGEE. In DNA, the CDR3 is TGTGCCAGGGGGGGGGGGGCGAACACTGAAGCTTTCTTT. Its translation is CARGGGANTEAFF.

The CDR3 region has the DNA TGTGCCAGCAGTTTCCGCGCAGGAACCGTCGGGGAGCTGTTTTTT. Its protein is CASSFRAGTVGELFF. This chain joins TRBV28 and TRBJ2-2; D ambiguous. The CDR3 has 15 residues. V was clipped by 3 bases and J by 7 bases, with 15 bases between them. Per germline, CDR1 MDHEN and CDR2 SYDVKM.

This clonotype turned up a few times. The chain joins TRBV7-9 to TRBJ1-5; possibly TRBD1 for D (6 bases). V shed 4 bases and J shed 5 bases, with 15 bases lying between them. Germline lookup yields CDR1 SEHNR and CDR2 FQNEAQ (reference sequence). This CDR3 comprises 15 residues. CDR3 protein: CASSSAGDPDQPQHF. The DNA of the CDR3 is TGTGCCAGCAGCTCGGCAGGGGATCCCGATCAGCCCCAGCATTTT.

The chain links TRBV9 to TRBJ2-1, with 7 bases lining up with TRBD2. The CDR3 consists of 15 residues. Germline CDR1 reads SGDLS; CDR2 reads YYNGEE. V shed 3 bases, J shed 6 bases, and the junction held 9 bases outside the gene matches. The CDR3 loop reads CASSERTGTINEQFF. The CDR3 nucleotides are TGTGCCAGCAGCGAGAGAACCGGGACTATCAATGAGCAGTTCTTC. The complete variable domain, with remaining parts taken from reference TRBV9 and TRBJ2-1, reads DSGVTQTPKHLITATGQRVTLRCSPRSGDLSVYWYQQSLDQGLQFLIQYYNGEERAKGNILERFSAQQFPDLHSELNLSSLELGDSALYFCASSERTGTINEQFFGPGTRLTVL.

J is TRBJ2-3 and V is TRBV11-2; TRBD2 matches 10 bases. Trimming took 6 bases from V and 6 from J; bases not matched to a gene: 9. Germline V CDR1 and CDR2: SGHAT, FQNNGV. The length of the CDR3 is 15 residues. The chain's CDR3 is CASRSQSGGVDTQYF. Written as DNA, the CDR3 is TGTGCCAGCAGGTCACAGAGCGGGGGGGTGGATACGCAGTATTTT.